The 9 T cell receptor beta chains presented below share a single source sample, sequenced in a study of cytomegalovirus exposure and HLA in healthy donors. Primers for the PCR totalled 60 Vbeta and 13 Jbeta. Using immunoSEQ multiplex PCR, the repertoire was profiled, and TCRdb retains in-frame clones only, with some absent. Here the sample table reports fewer than 150,000 clones. The specimen sequenced was PBMCs. These receptors were taken from a man in his forties in good health and CMV-seronegative.

Points on this clone: Other nucleotide sequences from this sample produce the same CDR3. The chain has TRBV11-2 and TRBJ2-3; D possibly corresponds to TRBD1 (5 bases). The germline V gene has CDR1 SGHAT and CDR2 FQNNGV. Between the trimmed V and J ends, which lost 5 bases and 2 bases, there was a span of 11 bases. The CDR3 consists of 14 residues. The CDR3 DNA is TGTGCCAGCAGCGGCAGGGCTTTCACAGATACGCAGTATTTT. Amino acid sequence: CASSGRAFTDTQYF.

J is TRBJ1-5 and V is TRBV2; a weak D match, TRBD1 (5 bases). From germline, CDR1 is SNHLY and CDR2 FYNNEI. CDR3 length equals 15 residues. The V end was cut by 3 bases, the J end by 2 bases, with 11 bases between. CDR3 sequence reads: CASSDVGVGNQPQHF. DNA of the CDR3: TGTGCCAGCAGTGATGTAGGGGTTGGCAATCAGCCCCAGCATTTT.

The chain employs TRBV4-3 and TRBJ1-1, with a weak D call TRBD1 (5 bases). Germline loops: CDR1 LGHNA, CDR2 YSLEER. Trimming removed 1 base at V and 11 bases at J, with 14 bases between. The CDR3 is 13 amino acids. CDR3 DNA sequence: TGCGCCAGCAGCCAAGTAATATCGGGGGTGGCTTTCTTT. Encoded protein: CASSQVISGVAFF.

This chain joins TRBV5-1 and TRBJ2-1, with 7 bases that match TRBD1. This CDR3 contains 15 residues. Per germline, CDR1 SGHRS and CDR2 YFSETQ. The junction had 9 bases not matched to a gene; V was cut back by 4 bases and J by 5 bases. The CDR3 is CASSQTDRENNEQFF. CDR3 in DNA: TGCGCCAGCAGCCAAACCGACAGGGAAAACAATGAGCAGTTCTTC.

V is TRBV19 and J is TRBJ2-7; tentatively, D is TRBD1 (8 bases). Germline lookup yields CDR1 LNHDA and CDR2 SQIVND (reference sequence). V was cut by 6 bases and J by 5 bases, with 17 bases left in between. The length of the CDR3 is 14 residues. DNA of the CDR3: TGTGCCAGTAGGAAGACAGGGGAGGGTGACGAGCAGTACTTC. Its protein is CASRKTGEGDEQYF.

The chain uses TRBV19 and TRBJ1-1; perhaps TRBD1 as D (5 bases). V was clipped by 1 base and J by 0 bases, with 15 bases between them. The CDR3 has 17 amino acids. The V gene's germline CDR1 is LNHDA and CDR2 SQIVND (reference sequence). CDR3 loop: CASSIVGGLSMNTEAFF. The CDR3 bases are TGTGCCAGTAGTATAGTGGGGGGACTCTCTATGAACACTGAAGCTTTCTTT.

The chain links TRBV28 to TRBJ2-7; 11 nucleotides match TRBD2. Trimming took 3 bases from V and 1 from J; bases not matched to a gene: 5. Looked up from germline, CDR1 is MDHEN and CDR2 is SYDVKM. The CDR3 has 16 amino acids. The chain's CDR3 is CASSFGPSGGSYEQYF. DNA for the CDR3: TGTGCCAGCAGTTTCGGACCTAGCGGGGGGTCCTACGAGCAGTACTTC.

The genes are TRBV7-8 and TRBJ2-2; 9 bases fit TRBD1. The CDR3 length is 17 residues. Germline lookup yields CDR1 SGHVS and CDR2 FQNEAQ. The V gene end was trimmed by 2 bases and the J gene end by 6 bases; junction bases not matched to a gene: 10. The CDR3, as DNA: TGTGCCAGCAGCTTAAATTTGGGGACAGGGTATTCCGGGGAGCTGTTTTTT. Its protein product is CASSLNLGTGYSGELFF.

The V call is TRBV28, the J call TRBJ2-7; perhaps TRBD1 as D (5 bases). Germline loops: CDR1 MDHEN, CDR2 SYDVKM. The CDR3 consists of 15 residues. V shed 7 bases and J shed 13 bases, with 29 bases lying between them. This chain's CDR3 is CASTPGGRVTVRNYF. The CDR3 coding sequence is TGTGCCAGCACCCCAGGTGGCAGGGTAACGGTAAGGAACTACTTC.